These T cell receptor beta chains were read from a single sample in a study of cytomegalovirus exposure and HLA in healthy donors. The assay was immunoSEQ multiplex PCR, and TCRdb's table has in-frame clones only and misses some. The sample shows about 72,000 clones, roughly four fifths of them seen only once. Input material: PBMCs. These receptors came from a man younger than 35 in good health and CMV-seronegative. CDR3s include the opening cysteine and the closing phenylalanine or tryptophan. Fields, in order: clone size, D gene, CDR3 length, J gene, V gene, CDR3 DNA, CDR3 protein. A D gene is named only where the DNA matches it firmly. Rows give clone size only sometimes, using once, few, many, or a class for an expanded clone.

>once|.|16|TRBJ2-7|TRBV2
TGTGCCAGCAGTGAAGTTCCGGGTACATCCTCCTACGAGCAGTACTTC
CASSEVPGTSSYEQYF
>once|.|13|TRBJ1-3|TRBV29-1
TGCAGCGTTGAGGGGGGGTTTGGAAACACCATATATTTT
CSVEGGFGNTIYF
>few|.|13|TRBJ1-1|TRBV5-6
TGTGCCAGCAGCTTTACGCCGGGGGGCGAAGCTTTCTTT
CASSFTPGGEAFF
>once|.|13|TRBJ2-5|TRBV15
TGTGCCACCAGCGAATTCGCCCCGGGGACCCAGTACTTC
CATSEFAPGTQYF
>once|TRBD1|13|TRBJ2-7|TRBV28
TGTGCCAGCAGCTCGGGACAGCCCTACGAGCAGTACTTC
CASSSGQPYEQYF
>few|.|13|TRBJ2-2|TRBV30
TGTGCCTGGAGGGGAGGGGGCACCGGGGAGCTGTTTTTT
CAWRGGGTGELFF
>.|TRBD1|11|TRBJ1-1|TRBV2
TGTGCCAGCACTGGGGACAGTGAAGCTTTCTTT
CASTGDSEAFF
>once|.|14|TRBJ1-2|TRBV7-2
TGTGCCAGCAGTCCTCCGGGAAGCAACTATGGCTACACCTTC
CASSPPGSNYGYTF
>.|.|16|TRBJ2-3|TRBV18
TGTGCCAGCTCACCGGTTAGGCACCTAGCCTCCGATACGCAGTATTTT
CASSPVRHLASDTQYF
>.|.|14|TRBJ2-7|TRBV11-1
TGTGCCAGCAGCTTAATAACAGGGCCCTACGAGCAGTACTTC
CASSLITGPYEQYF
>.|TRBD2|14|TRBJ2-2|TRBV28
TGTGCCAGCAATAGCGGGTTCAACACCGGGGAGCTGTTTTTT
CASNSGFNTGELFF
>.|TRBD1|16|TRBJ1-3|TRBV28
TGTGCCAGCAGTTTATTACAGGGGGCTAATGGAAACACCATATATTTT
CASSLLQGANGNTIYF
>.|TRBD2|15|TRBJ2-1|TRBV19
TGTGCCAGTAGTATAAGGGGACTAGCGGACAGTGAGCAGTTCTTC
CASSIRGLADSEQFF
>few|.|13|TRBJ2-7|TRBV29-1
TGCAGCGTTGGAATGGGGCAATCCTACGAGCAGTACTTC
CSVGMGQSYEQYF
>.|.|11|TRBJ2-5|TRBV18
TGTGCCAGCTCACTCCTACAGACCCAGTACTTC
CASSLLQTQYF
>.|TRBD1|15|TRBJ1-2|TRBV30
TGTGCCTGGGATCCCGGGACAGGGATCAACTATGGCTACACCTTC
CAWDPGTGINYGYTF
>.|.|17|TRBJ2-3|TRBV27
TGTGCCAGCAGATCTTTATCCACGAGCGGGAGCACAGATACGCAGTATTTT
CASRSLSTSGSTDTQYF
>few|TRBD1|15|TRBJ2-7|TRBV27
TGTGCCAGCAGTAGACAGGGGGCGCCTCTCTACGAGCAGTACTTC
CASSRQGAPLYEQYF
>.|.|15|TRBJ2-7|TRBV15
TGTGCCACCAGCAGCTTCGAGAACAGGGCGTACGAGCAGTACTTC
CATSSFENRAYEQYF
>.|TRBD2|15|TRBJ2-1|TRBV2
TGTGCCAGCAGTGGACTAGCGGGAGCGAGGAATGAGCAGTTCTTC
CASSGLAGARNEQFF
>.|.|14|TRBJ1-3|TRBV5-4
TGTGCCAGCAGCCGCACGGGTTCGGGAAACACCATATATTTT
CASSRTGSGNTIYF
>once|TRBD1|12|TRBJ2-7|TRBV7-3
TGTGCCAGCAGCTGGACAGGGGACGAGCAGTACTTC
CASSWTGDEQYF
>.|.|13|TRBJ2-3|TRBV10-3
TGTGCCATCAGTAGCGGGCTCACAGATACGCAGTATTTT
CAISSGLTDTQYF
>few|.|17|TRBJ1-2|TRBV6-8
TGTGCCAGCAGTGGAGAGGGGGTGGGTGCGGCTAACTATGGCTACACCTTC
CASSGEGVGAANYGYTF
>.|TRBD1|16|TRBJ2-7|TRBV19
TGTGCCAGTAGTACCGAGGGGGGACAGGGCCCCCGCGAGCAGTACTTC
CASSTEGGQGPREQYF
>.|TRBD2|16|TRBJ2-1|TRBV5-4
TGTGCCAGCAGCCGAAAGGGACTAGCGGGAGCGGATGAGCAGTTCTTC
CASSRKGLAGADEQFF
>.|.|14|TRBJ2-2|TRBV5-1
TGCGCCAGCAGGCTCCGGTCGAACACCGGGGAGCTGTTTTTT
CASRLRSNTGELFF
>once|.|15|TRBJ1-5|TRBV6-5
TGTGCCAGCAGTTCAATTGACAGGAGCAATCAGCCCCAGCATTTT
CASSSIDRSNQPQHF
>.|TRBD1|15|TRBJ1-5|TRBV5-5
TGTGCCAGCATGGAACAGGGGAGTTGGAATCAGCCCCAGCATTTT
CASMEQGSWNQPQHF
>.|TRBD1|19|TRBJ1-5|TRBV5-5
TGTGCCAGCAGCCCCGGCTTGGGACAGGGGGATTATAGCAATCAGCCCCAGCATTTT
CASSPGLGQGDYSNQPQHF
>.|TRBD1|13|TRBJ2-7|TRBV28
TGTGCCAGCCGGACAGGGGGGCCCTACGAGCAGTACTTC
CASRTGGPYEQYF
>.|TRBD1|13|TRBJ1-1|TRBV7-9
TGTGCCGGCAACAGGGGAGGGAACACTGAAGCTTTCTTT
CAGNRGGNTEAFF
>.|TRBD2|17|TRBJ2-1|TRBV5-4
TGTGCCAGCAGCCCATTCAGACTAGCGGGGTCGAGCAATGAGCAGTTCTTC
CASSPFRLAGSSNEQFF
>.|TRBD1|14|TRBJ2-2|TRBV7-9
TGTGCCAGCAGCTTAGGACAGGGGGCCGGGGAGCTGTTTTTT
CASSLGQGAGELFF
>.|TRBD1|14|TRBJ1-4|TRBV5-1
TGCGCCAGCAGCCCACTGACAGGGAGTGAAAAACTGTTTTTT
CASSPLTGSEKLFF
>.|.|14|TRBJ2-1|TRBV10-1
TGCGCCAGCAGTGACGGCAGGGTGGCCAATGAGCAGTTCTTC
CASSDGRVANEQFF
>.|.|15|TRBJ2-7|TRBV5-1
TGCGCCAGCAGCTTGGGGCGGGGGCTGACCTACGAGCAGTACTTC
CASSLGRGLTYEQYF
>.|.|13|TRBJ1-2|TRBV7-9
TGTGCCAGCAGCTTTCAAACACACTATGGCTACACCTTC
CASSFQTHYGYTF
>.|.|16|TRBJ1-5|TRBV28
TGTGCCAGCAGTTTTCCGTCGGGAAGGAGCAATCAGCCCCAGCATTTT
CASSFPSGRSNQPQHF